This TCR beta chain was retrieved from a study of T-cell reconstitution after alpha-beta-depleted transplantation in children. Germline V gives CDR1 LGHNA, CDR2 YNFKEQ. The CDR3 length is 14 residues. Trimming took off 0 bases at V and 7 bases at J, with 10 bases between the two ends. Unique molecular identifiers were used to barcode this TCRbeta library. TCRdb independently ran MiXCR on the PCR reads; one entry per CDR3 protein. The sample holds over 150,000 distinct CDR3 sequences; about 15% are singletons and the top ten take around 13%. This clonotype came up a few times. Sequencing used PBMCs from the stem cell graft donor, obtained from the stem cell graft. The chain links TRBV4-2 to TRBJ2-1; D is possibly TRBD2 (7 bases). The TCR comes from a human donor who donated a stem cell graft to a child with acute lymphoblastic leukemia. The CDR3 spells CASSQEGGGNEQFF. The CDR3 bases are TGTGCCAGCAGCCAAGAAGGGGGGGGGAATGAGCAGTTCTTC.